A selection of T cell receptor beta chains follows, all from one sample in a study of T cell repertoires in cytomegalovirus infection. One entry per CDR3 protein, called by TCRdb with MiXCR from the reads. The data contain 150,000 to 200,000 distinct CDR3 sequences, 28% of them singletons. The sample consisted of PBMCs. The receptor set was obtained from a human donor in good health (CMV status not recorded). Some clones in this sample may be carry-over from other donors' samples. Both conserved end residues are part of each CDR3. D genes are given only for firm matches.

D gene	V gene	J gene	CDR3 protein
-	TRBV12-3/TRBV12-4	TRBJ1-4	CASRLGREEKLFF
-	TRBV12-5	TRBJ1-1	CASGPPRNTEAFF
-	TRBV12-3/TRBV12-4	TRBJ2-3	CASSTTGTASYTYTDTQYF
-	TRBV7-7	TRBJ2-7	CASSPLSHEQYF
-	TRBV29-1	TRBJ2-5	CSVISGLSQETQYF
-	TRBV5-6	TRBJ1-5	CASSRGGPLLDSNQPQHF
-	TRBV6-6	TRBJ2-3	CASSYGGPLDTQYF
TRBD1	TRBV3-1	TRBJ1-4	CASSQRGTVNEKLFF
-	TRBV19	TRBJ2-7	CASRQDTSYEQYF
-	TRBV6-2/TRBV6-3	TRBJ2-7	CASSYTPVEQYF
TRBD2	TRBV2	TRBJ2-2	CASNSRGGGSHTGELFF
-	TRBV7-8	TRBJ1-4	CASSLGWAENEKLFF
-	TRBV3-1	TRBJ1-1	CASSQVAGANTEAFF
-	TRBV29-1	TRBJ1-5	CSVETSGSNQPQHF
TRBD1	TRBV6-6	TRBJ2-2	CASGTGMGGELFF
TRBD1	TRBV19	TRBJ1-5	CASRLRGQGARQPQHF
TRBD2	TRBV20-1	TRBJ2-3	CSARDEFWRSGGEDTQYF
-	TRBV20-1	TRBJ2-7	CSASLGADEQYF
-	TRBV20-1	TRBJ1-4	CSARDRTGGEKLFF
-	TRBV7-9	TRBJ1-2	CASSLPVQPRGYTF
-	TRBV7-8	TRBJ1-1	CASSPGKGTEAFF
-	TRBV7-6	TRBJ1-2	CASSDSHREGYTF
TRBD2	TRBV7-9	TRBJ2-1	CASSFPGLASNEQFF
-	TRBV19	TRBJ1-5	CASRQGGRNQPQHF
-	TRBV29-1	TRBJ1-2	CSAPRSQGYGYTF
TRBD1	TRBV7-4	TRBJ2-4	CASSLITGGEWQNIQYF
-	TRBV2	TRBJ2-7	CASSGPRSYEQYF
-	TRBV7-8	TRBJ1-1	CASSPRETRPEAFF
TRBD1	TRBV7-2	TRBJ2-1	CASSLSTGANEQFF
-	TRBV19	TRBJ1-1	CASRDGVDTEAFF
-	TRBV4-1	TRBJ1-1	CASSQKPNTEAFF
-	TRBV7-6	TRBJ1-2	CASSPDRFRGYTF
-	TRBV12-3/TRBV12-4	TRBJ2-5	CASSLGGVVEETQYF
-	TRBV3-1	TRBJ2-6	CASSRVLPATSGANVLTF
-	TRBV7-2	TRBJ2-5	CASKGGGEETQYF
-	TRBV7-2	TRBJ1-1	CASSLVPATAFF
-	TRBV2	TRBJ1-5	CASTLGGNSNQPQHF
TRBD1	TRBV29-1	TRBJ1-1	CSVDLGQVMNTEAFF
-	TRBV2	TRBJ2-1	CASTQGSGGGEQFF
-	TRBV7-8	TRBJ1-5	CASSLEGRMDYSNQPQHF
-	TRBV29-1	TRBJ2-1	CSAGDNEQFF
-	TRBV29-1	TRBJ1-1	CSVQERPEAFF
-	TRBV7-9	TRBJ1-1	CASSSGTPGSAFF
-	TRBV9	TRBJ1-1	CASSVGPGWDTEAFF
TRBD1	TRBV19	TRBJ1-6	CASSSAGTGFTPLHF
-	TRBV6-1	TRBJ1-2	CASSEPLGGYTF
-	TRBV7-2	TRBJ1-1	CASSFPGRDTEAFF
-	TRBV7-8	TRBJ2-5	CASSLAAGLEETQYF
-	TRBV7-2	TRBJ1-5	CASSSDSFDQPQHF
TRBD1	TRBV19	TRBJ1-1	CASSIMSGTANTEAFF
-	TRBV12-5	TRBJ1-2	CASGGGSYNYGYTF
-	TRBV7-2	TRBJ1-1	CASSDAGVRYTEAFF
-	TRBV18	TRBJ1-1	CASSPPSSILNTEAFF
-	TRBV7-9	TRBJ2-7	CASSREGGYEQYF
TRBD2	TRBV7-2	TRBJ2-3	CASSLGLAEADTQYF
-	TRBV6-5	TRBJ1-6	CASSPGDPSYNSPLHF
-	TRBV20-1	TRBJ1-2	CSASTLAVNYGYTF
-	TRBV24-1	TRBJ2-1	CATSDPDGEQFF
TRBD1	TRBV27	TRBJ2-7	CASSLASGQAYEQYF